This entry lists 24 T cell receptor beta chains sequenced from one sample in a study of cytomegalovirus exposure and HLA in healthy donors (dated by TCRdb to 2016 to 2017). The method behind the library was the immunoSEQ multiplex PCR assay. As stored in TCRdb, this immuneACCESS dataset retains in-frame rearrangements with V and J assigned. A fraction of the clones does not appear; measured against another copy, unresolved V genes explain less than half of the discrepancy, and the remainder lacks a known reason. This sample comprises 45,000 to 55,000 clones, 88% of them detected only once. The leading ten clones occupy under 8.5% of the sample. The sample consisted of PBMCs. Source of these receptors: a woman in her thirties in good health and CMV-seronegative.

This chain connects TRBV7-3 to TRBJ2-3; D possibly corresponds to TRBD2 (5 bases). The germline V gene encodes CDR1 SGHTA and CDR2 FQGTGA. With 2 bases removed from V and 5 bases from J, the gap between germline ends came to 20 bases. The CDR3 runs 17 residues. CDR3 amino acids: CASSLSLGGPRVDTQYF. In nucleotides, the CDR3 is TGTGCCAGCAGCTTATCCCTGGGCGGTCCGAGGGTAGATACGCAGTATTTT.

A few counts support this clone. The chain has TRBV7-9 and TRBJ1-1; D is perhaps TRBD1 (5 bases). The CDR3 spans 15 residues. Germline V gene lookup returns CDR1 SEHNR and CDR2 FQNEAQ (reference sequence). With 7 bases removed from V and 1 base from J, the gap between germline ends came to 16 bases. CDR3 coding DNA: TGTGCCAGCACCCATGGGGCAGGAACGAACACTGAAGCTTTCTTT. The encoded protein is CASTHGAGTNTEAFF.

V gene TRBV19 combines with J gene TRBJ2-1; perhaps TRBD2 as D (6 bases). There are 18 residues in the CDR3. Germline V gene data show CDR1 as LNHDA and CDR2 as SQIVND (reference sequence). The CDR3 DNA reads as TGTGGGTCCGCCAGTAGTATAAGGACTACCGTAAACTACAATGAGCAGTTCTTC. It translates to CGSASSIRTTVNYNEQFF.

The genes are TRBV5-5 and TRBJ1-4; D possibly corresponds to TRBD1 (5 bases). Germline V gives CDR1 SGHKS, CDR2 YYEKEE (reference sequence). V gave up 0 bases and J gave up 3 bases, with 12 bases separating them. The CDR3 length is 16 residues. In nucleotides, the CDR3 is TGTGCCAGCAGCTTGGGGGTACAGGCGTCTAATGAAAAACTGTTTTTT. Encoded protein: CASSLGVQASNEKLFF.

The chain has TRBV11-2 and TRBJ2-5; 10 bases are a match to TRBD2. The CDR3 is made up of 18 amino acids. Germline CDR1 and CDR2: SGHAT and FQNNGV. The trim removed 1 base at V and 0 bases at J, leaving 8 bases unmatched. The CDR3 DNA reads TGTGCCAGCAGCTTAGGGCTAGCGGGAGTTTCGTACCAAGAGACCCAGTACTTC. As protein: CASSLGLAGVSYQETQYF.

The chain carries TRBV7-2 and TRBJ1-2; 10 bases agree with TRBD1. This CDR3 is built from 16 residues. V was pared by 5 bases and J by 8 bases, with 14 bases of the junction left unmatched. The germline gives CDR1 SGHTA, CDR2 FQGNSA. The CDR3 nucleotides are TGTGCCAGCAGCGGGGGACAGGGGAGGTTTTTAGGCGGCTACACCTTC. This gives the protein CASSGGQGRFLGGYTF. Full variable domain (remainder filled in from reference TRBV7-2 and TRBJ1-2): GAGVSQSPSNKVTEKGKDVELRCDPISGHTALYWYRQSLGQGLEFLIYFQGNSAPDKSGLPSDRFSAERTGGSVSTLTIQRTQQEDSAVYLCASSGGQGRFLGGYTFGSGTRLTVV.

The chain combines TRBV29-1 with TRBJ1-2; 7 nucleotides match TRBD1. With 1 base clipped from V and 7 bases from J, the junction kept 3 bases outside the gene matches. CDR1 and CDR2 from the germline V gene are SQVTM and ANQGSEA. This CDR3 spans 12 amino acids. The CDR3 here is CSVEAAGGGYTF. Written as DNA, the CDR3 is TGCAGCGTTGAAGCGGCAGGGGGTGGCTACACCTTC.

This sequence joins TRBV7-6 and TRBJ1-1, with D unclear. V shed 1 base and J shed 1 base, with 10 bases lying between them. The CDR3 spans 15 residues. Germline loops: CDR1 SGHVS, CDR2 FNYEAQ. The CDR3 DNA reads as TGTGCCAGCAGCTTAGGCCCGACTGGGAACACTGAAGCTTTCTTT. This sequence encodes CASSLGPTGNTEAFF.

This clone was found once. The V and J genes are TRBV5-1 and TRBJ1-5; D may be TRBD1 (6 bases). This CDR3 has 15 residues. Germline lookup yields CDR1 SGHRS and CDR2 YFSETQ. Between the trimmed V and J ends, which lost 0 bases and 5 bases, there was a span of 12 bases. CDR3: CASSLGGRTDQPQHF. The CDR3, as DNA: TGCGCCAGCAGCTTGGGGGGGCGAACCGATCAGCCCCAGCATTTT.

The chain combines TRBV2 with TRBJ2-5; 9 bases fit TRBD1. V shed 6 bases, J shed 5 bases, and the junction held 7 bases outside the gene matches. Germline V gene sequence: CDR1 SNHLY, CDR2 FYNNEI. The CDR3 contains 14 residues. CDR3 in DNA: TGTGCCAGCAGAGCCGGGACAGGGCTCGAGACCCAGTACTTC. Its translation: CASRAGTGLETQYF. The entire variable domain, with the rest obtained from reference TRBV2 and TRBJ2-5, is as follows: EPEVTQTPSHQVTQMGQEVILRCVPISNHLYFYWYRQILGQKVEFLVSFYNNEISEKSEIFDDQFSVERPDGSNFTLKIRSTKLEDSAMYFCASRAGTGLETQYFGPGTRLLVL.

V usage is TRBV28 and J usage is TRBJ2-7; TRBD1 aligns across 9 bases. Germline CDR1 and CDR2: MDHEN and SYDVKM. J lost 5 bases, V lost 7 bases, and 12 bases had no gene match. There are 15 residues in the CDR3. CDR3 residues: CASTAPGTGYHEQYF. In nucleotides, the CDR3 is TGTGCCAGCACTGCACCCGGGACAGGGTATCACGAGCAGTACTTC.

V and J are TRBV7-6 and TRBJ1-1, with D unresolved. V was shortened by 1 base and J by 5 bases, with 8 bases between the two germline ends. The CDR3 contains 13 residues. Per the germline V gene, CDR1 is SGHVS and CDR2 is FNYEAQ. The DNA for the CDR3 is TGTGCCAGCAGCTTAGGGGTGGAGACTGAAGCTTTCTTT. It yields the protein CASSLGVETEAFF.

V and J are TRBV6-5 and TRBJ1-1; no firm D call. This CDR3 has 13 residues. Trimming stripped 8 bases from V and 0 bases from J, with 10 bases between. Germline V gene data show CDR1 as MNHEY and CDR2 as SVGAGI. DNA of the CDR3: TGTGCCAGCTTAAGCGGGCTGAACACTGAAGCTTTCTTT. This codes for CASLSGLNTEAFF.

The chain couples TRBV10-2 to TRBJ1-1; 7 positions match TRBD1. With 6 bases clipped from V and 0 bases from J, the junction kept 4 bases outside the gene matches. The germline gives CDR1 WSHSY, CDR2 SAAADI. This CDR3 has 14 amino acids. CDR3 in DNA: TGCGCCAGCAGGGGACAGCTAATGAACACTGAAGCTTTCTTT. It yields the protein CASRGQLMNTEAFF.

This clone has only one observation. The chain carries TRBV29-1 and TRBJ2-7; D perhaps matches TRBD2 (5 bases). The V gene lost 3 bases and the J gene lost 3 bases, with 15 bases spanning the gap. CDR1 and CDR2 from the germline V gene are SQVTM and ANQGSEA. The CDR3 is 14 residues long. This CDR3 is CSVEGREGRYEQYF. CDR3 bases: TGCAGCGTTGAGGGCCGAGAGGGCCGCTACGAGCAGTACTTC.

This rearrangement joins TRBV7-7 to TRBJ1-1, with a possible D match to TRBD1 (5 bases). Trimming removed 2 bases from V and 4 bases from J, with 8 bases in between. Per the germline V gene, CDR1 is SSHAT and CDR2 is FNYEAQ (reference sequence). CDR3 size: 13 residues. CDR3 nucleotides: TGTGCCAGCAGCTTATTTACAGGCACTGAAGCTTTCTTT. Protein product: CASSLFTGTEAFF.

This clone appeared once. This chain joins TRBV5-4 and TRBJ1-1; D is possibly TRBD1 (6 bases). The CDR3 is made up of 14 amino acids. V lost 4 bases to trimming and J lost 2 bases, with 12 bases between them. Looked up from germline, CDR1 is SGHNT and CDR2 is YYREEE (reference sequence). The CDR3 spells CASSRTVGNTEAFF. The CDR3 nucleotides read TGTGCCAGCAGCAGGACAGTTGGTAACACTGAAGCTTTCTTT.

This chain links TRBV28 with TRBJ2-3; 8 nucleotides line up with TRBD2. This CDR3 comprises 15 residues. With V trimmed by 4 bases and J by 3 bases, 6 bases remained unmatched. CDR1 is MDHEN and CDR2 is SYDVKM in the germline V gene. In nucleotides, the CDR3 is TGTGCCAGCAGTTGGGCCGCGGGAGGAACAGATACGCAGTATTTT. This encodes CASSWAAGGTDTQYF.

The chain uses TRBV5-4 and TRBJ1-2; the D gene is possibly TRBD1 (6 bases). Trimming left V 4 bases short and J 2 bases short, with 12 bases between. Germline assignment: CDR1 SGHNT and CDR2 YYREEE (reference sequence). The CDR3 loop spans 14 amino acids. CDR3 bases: TGTGCCAGCAGCGGGGACCAGGGGAACTATGGCTACACCTTC. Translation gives CASSGDQGNYGYTF.

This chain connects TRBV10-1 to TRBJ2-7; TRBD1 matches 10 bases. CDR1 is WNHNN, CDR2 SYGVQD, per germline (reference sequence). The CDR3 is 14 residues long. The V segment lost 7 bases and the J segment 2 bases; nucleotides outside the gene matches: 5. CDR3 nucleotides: TGCGCCAGCACCGCCGGGACAGGGGCCTACGAGCAGTACTTC. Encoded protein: CASTAGTGAYEQYF.

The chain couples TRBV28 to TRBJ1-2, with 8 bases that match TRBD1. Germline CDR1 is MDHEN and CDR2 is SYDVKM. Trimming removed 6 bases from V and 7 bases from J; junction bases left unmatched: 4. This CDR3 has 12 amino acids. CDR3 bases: TGTGCCAGCAGCAACGGACAGGGTGGCTACACCTTC. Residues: CASSNGQGGYTF.

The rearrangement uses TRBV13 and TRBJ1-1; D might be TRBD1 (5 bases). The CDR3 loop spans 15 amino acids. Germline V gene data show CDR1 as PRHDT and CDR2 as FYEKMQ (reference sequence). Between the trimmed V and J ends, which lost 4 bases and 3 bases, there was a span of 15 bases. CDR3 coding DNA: TGTGCCAGCAGCTGGGGCGGACGGGCGGACACTGAAGCTTTCTTT. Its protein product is CASSWGGRADTEAFF.

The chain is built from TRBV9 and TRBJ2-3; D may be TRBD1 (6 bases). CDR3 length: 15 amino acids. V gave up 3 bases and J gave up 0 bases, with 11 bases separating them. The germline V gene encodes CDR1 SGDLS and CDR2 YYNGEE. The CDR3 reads CASSEQGQSTDTQYF. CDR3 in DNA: TGTGCCAGCAGCGAGCAGGGGCAAAGCACAGATACGCAGTATTTT.

The CDR3 here is CASSQPLGYSSYEQYF. In DNA form, the CDR3 reads TGCGCCAGCAGCCAACCACTGGGTTACAGCTCCTACGAGCAGTACTTC. The V gene is TRBV4-1, the J gene TRBJ2-7; no definite D call. The V gene's germline CDR1 is MGHRA and CDR2 YSYEKL. The germline V and J ends were trimmed by 2 bases and 0 bases, with 14 bases remaining between them. The CDR3 has 16 residues.